This T cell receptor (beta chain) comes out of a study of cytomegalovirus exposure and HLA in healthy donors. Primers for the PCR totalled 60 Vbeta and 13 Jbeta. TCRdb's copy holds only in-frame clones and misses some; the assay was immunoSEQ multiplex PCR. The sample yields roughly 190,000 clones, around 80% seen once. V lost 4 bases to trimming and J lost 5 bases; unmatched junction nucleotides: 4. The germline CDR1 and CDR2 sequences are SGHTA and FQGTGA. The CDR3 runs to 14 residues. Sequences were obtained from PBMCs. The receptor comes from a young man in good health and CMV-seronegative. The chain employs TRBV7-3 and TRBJ2-3; 9 bases are shared with TRBD1. The CDR3 sequence is CASSSRQGGDTQYF. The CDR3 nucleotides are TGTGCCAGCAGCTCGAGACAGGGGGGAGATACGCAGTATTTT. Full variable domain (outside the CDR3, taken from reference TRBV7-3 and TRBJ2-3): GAGVSQTPSNKVTEKGKYVELRCDPISGHTALYWYRQSLGQGPEFLIYFQGTGAADDSGLPNDRFFAVRPEGSVSTLKIQRTERGDSAVYLCASSSRQGGDTQYFGPGTRLTVL.